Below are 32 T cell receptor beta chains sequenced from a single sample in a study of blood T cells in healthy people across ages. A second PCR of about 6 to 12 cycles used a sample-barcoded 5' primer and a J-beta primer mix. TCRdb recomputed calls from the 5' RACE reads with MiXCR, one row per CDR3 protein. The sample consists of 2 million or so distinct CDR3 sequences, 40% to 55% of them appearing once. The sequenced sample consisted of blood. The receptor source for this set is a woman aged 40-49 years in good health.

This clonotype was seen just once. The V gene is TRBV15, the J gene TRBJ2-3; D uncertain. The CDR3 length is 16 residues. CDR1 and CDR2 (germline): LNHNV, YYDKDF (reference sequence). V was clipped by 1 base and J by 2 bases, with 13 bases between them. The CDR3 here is CATSRVPGNPTDTQYF. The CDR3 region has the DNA TGTGCCACCAGCAGAGTACCGGGTAACCCCACAGATACGCAGTATTTT.

The chain's CDR3 is CSAPNRNEKLFF. CDR3 nucleotides: TGCAGTGCCCCGAACCGGAATGAAAAACTGTTTTTT. The rearrangement links TRBV20-1 to TRBJ1-4; no clear D. The CDR3 sequence is 12 residues long. V was clipped by 6 bases and J by 5 bases, with 10 bases between them. Germline V lookup: CDR1 DFQATT, CDR2 SNEGSKA (reference sequence).

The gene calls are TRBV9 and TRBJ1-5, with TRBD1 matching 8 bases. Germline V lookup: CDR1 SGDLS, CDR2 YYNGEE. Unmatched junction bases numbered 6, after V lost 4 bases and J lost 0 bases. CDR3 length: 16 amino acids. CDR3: CASSSGQGNSNQPQHF. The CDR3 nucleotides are TGTGCCAGCAGCTCCGGACAGGGTAATAGCAATCAGCCCCAGCATTTT.

DNA of the CDR3: TGCAGTGCTAGCGGGCCAGGGGTAGCCTACGAGCAGTACTTC. It yields the protein CSASGPGVAYEQYF. V is TRBV20-1 and J is TRBJ2-7, with D perhaps matching TRBD1 (6 bases). The CDR3 is 14 amino acids. CDR1 DFQATT and CDR2 SNEGSKA come from the germline V gene (reference sequence). V shed 3 bases and J shed 2 bases, with 14 bases lying between them.

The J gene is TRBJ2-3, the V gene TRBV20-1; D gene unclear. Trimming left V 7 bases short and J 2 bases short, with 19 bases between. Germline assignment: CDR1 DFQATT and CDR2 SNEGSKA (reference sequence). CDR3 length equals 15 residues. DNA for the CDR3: TGCAGTGTCAAACCGCTCACTACCTACACAGATACGCAGTATTTT. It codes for CSVKPLTTYTDTQYF.

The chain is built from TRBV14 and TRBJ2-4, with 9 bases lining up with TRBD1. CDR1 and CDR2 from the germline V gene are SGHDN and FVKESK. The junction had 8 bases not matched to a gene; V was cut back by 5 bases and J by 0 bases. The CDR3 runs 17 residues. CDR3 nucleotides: TGTGCCAGCAGCGTTCCAAGGACAGGGGTAGCCAAAAACATTCAGTACTTC. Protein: CASSVPRTGVAKNIQYF.

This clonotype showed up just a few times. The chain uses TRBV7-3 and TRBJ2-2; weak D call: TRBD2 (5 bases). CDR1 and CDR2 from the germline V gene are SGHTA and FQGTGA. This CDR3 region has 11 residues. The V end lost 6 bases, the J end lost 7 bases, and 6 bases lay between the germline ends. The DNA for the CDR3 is TGTGCCAGCAGTCGGGGCGGGGAGCTGTTTTTT. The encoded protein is CASSRGGELFF.

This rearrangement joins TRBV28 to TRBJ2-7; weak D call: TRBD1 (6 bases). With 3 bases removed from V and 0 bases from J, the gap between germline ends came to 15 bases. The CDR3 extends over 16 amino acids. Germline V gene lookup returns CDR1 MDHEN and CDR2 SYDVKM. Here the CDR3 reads CASSFGAGASSYEQYF. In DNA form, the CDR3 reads TGTGCCAGCAGTTTTGGGGCAGGGGCGAGCTCCTACGAGCAGTACTTC.

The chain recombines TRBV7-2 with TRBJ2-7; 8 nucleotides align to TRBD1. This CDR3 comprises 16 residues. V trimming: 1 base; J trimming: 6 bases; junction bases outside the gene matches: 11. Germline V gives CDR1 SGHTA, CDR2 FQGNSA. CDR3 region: CASSLGLQGASGEQYF. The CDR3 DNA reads TGTGCCAGCAGCTTAGGGCTCCAGGGGGCATCCGGCGAGCAGTACTTC.

Here the CDR3 DNA reads TGTGCCAGCAGCTTTGGCCAGTTGGGCTCTGGGGCCAACGTCCTGACTTTC. This gives the protein CASSFGQLGSGANVLTF. The genes are TRBV5-4 and TRBJ2-6; D uncertain. The V and J ends lost 2 bases and 0 bases respectively, with 12 bases between them. Germline V CDR1 and CDR2: SGHNT, YYREEE (reference sequence). The CDR3 spans 17 residues.

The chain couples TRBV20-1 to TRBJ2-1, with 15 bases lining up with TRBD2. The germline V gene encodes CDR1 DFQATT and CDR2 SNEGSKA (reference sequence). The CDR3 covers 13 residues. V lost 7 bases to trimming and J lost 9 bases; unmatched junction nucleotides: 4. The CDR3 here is CSVWTSGGGEQFF. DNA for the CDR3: TGCAGTGTGTGGACTAGCGGGGGGGGTGAGCAGTTCTTC.

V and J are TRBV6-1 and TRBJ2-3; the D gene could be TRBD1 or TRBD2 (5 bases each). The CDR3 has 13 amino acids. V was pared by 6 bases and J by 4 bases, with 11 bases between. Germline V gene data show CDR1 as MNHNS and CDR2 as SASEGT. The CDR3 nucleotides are TGTGCCAGCAGGAGGGACCCAGCAGATACGCAGTATTTT. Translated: CASRRDPADTQYF.

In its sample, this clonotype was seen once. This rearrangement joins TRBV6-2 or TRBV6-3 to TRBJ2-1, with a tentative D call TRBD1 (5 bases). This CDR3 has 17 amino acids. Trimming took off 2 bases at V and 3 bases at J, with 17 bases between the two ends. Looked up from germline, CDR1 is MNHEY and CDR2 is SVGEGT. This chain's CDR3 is CASSYGRRAGNYNEQFF. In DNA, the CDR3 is TGTGCCAGCAGTTACGGGCGCAGGGCAGGTAACTACAATGAGCAGTTCTTC.

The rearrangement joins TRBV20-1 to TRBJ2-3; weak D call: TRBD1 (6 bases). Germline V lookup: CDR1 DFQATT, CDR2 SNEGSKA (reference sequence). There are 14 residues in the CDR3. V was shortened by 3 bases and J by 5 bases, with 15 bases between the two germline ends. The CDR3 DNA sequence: TGCAGTGCTAGCGGGGTTGGGGGCGTAGATACGCAGTATTTT. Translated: CSASGVGGVDTQYF.

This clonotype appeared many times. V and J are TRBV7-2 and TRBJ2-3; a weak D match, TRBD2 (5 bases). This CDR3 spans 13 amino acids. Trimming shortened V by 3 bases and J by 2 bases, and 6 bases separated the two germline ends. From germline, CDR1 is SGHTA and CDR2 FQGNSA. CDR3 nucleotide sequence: TGTGCCAGCAGCTTGGACTTCACAGATACGCAGTATTTT. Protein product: CASSLDFTDTQYF.

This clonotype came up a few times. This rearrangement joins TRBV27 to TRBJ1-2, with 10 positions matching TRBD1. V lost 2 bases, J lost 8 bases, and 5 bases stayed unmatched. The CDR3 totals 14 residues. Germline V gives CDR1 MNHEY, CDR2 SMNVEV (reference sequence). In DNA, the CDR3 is TGTGCCAGCAGTTTAACGACAGGGGGCAGGGGCTACACCTTC. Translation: CASSLTTGGRGYTF.

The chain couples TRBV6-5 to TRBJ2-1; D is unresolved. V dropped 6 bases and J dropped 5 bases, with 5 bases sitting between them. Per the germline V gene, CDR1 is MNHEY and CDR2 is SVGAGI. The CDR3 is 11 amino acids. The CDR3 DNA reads TGTGCCAGCAGACTTCACAATGAGCAGTTCTTC. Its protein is CASRLHNEQFF.

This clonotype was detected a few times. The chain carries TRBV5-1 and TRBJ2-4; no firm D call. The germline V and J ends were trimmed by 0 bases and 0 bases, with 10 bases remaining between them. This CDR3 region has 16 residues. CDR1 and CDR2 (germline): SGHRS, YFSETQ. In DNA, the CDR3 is TGCGCCAGCAGCTTGGCCCCGGGCCAAGCCAAAAACATTCAGTACTTC. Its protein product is CASSLAPGQAKNIQYF.

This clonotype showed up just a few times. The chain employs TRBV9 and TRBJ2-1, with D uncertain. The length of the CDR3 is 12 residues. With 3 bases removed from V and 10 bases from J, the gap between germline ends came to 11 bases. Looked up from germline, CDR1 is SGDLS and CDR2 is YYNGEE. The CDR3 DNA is TGTGCCAGCAGCGCAAGGACCCGCGAGCAGTTCTTC. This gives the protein CASSARTREQFF.

Here the CDR3 reads CASTPTSPYQETQYF. CDR3 bases: TGTGCCAGCACTCCGACGAGCCCTTACCAAGAGACCCAGTACTTC. V usage is TRBV5-5 and J usage is TRBJ2-5; no clear D. CDR1 SGHKS and CDR2 YYEKEE come from the germline V gene (reference sequence). Trimming left V 6 bases short and J 0 bases short, with 15 bases between. The CDR3 has 15 residues.

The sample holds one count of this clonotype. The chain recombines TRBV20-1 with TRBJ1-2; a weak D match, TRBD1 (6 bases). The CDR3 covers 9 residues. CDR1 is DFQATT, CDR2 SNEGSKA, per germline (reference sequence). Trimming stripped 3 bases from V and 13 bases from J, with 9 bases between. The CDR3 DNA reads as TGCAGTGCTAGTGGGGGCGCCACCTTC. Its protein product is CSASGGATF.

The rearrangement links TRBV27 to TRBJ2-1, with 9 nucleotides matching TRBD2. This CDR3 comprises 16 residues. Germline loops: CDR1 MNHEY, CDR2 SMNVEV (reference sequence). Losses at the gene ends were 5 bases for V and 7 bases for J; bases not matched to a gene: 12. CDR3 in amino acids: CASSTRLAGTRNEQFF. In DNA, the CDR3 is TGTGCCAGCAGTACCCGGCTAGCGGGGACGAGGAATGAGCAGTTCTTC.

CDR3 region: CASSADRDPQETQYF. The DNA of the CDR3 is TGTGCCAGCAGTGCAGACAGGGATCCCCAAGAGACCCAGTACTTC. V and J are TRBV28 and TRBJ2-5; 7 positions match TRBD1. V trimming: 5 bases; J trimming: 1 base; junction bases outside the gene matches: 7. This CDR3 is 15 amino acids long. Germline CDR1 and CDR2: MDHEN and SYDVKM.

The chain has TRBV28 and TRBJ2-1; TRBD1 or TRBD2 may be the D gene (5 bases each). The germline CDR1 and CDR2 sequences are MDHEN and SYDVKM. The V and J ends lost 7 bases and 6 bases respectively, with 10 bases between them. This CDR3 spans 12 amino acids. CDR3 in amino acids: CASTRGVNEQFF. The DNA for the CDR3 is TGTGCCAGCACGCGAGGGGTCAATGAGCAGTTCTTC. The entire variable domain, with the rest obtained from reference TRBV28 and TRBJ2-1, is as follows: DVKVTQSSRYLVKRTGEKVFLECVQDMDHENMFWYRQDPGLGLRLIYFSYDVKMKEKGDIPEGYSVSREKKERFSLILESASTNQTSMYLCASTRGVNEQFFGPGTRLTVL.

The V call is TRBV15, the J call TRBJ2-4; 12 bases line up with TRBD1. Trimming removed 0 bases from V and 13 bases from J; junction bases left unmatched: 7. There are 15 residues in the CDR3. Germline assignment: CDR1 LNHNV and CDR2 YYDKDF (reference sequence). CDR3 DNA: TGTGCCACCAGCAGAGAGGGACAGGGGGCTCAGGAGCAGTACTTC. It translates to CATSREGQGAQEQYF.

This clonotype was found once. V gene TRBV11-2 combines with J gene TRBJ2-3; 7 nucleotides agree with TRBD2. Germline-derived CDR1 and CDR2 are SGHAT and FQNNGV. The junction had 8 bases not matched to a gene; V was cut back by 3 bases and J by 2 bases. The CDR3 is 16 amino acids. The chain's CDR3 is CASSFSSGLNTDTQYF. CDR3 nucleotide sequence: TGTGCCAGCAGCTTTTCTAGCGGACTTAACACAGATACGCAGTATTTT.

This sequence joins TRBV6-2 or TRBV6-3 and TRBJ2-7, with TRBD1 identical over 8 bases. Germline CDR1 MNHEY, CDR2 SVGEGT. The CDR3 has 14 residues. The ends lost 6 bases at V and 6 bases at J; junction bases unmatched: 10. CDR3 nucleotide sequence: TGTGCCAGCAGGGACAGGGCCCCACCCTGCGAGCAGTACTTC. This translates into CASRDRAPPCEQYF.

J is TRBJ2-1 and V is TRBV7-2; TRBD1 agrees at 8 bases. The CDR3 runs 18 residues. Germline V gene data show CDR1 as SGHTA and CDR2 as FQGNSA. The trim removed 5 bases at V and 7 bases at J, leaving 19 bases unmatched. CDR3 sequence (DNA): TGTACCAGCAGCCGAACATCGTCCCCCCGGACAGGGTTTAATGAGCAGTTCTTC. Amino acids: CTSSRTSSPRTGFNEQFF.

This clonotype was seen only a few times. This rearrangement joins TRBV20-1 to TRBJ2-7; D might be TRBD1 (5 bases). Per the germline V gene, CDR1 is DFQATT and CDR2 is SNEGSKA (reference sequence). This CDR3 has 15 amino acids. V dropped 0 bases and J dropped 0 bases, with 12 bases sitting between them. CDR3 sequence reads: CSARDFREFSYEQYF. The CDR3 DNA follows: TGCAGTGCTAGAGATTTCAGGGAATTCTCCTACGAGCAGTACTTC.

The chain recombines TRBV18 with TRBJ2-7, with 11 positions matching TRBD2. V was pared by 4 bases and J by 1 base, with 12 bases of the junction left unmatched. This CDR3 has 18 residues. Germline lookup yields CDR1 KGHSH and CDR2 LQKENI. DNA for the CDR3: TGTGCCAGCTCACACGTAAGTTCCGGGACTAGCGGATCCTACGAGCAGTACTTC. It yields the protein CASSHVSSGTSGSYEQYF.

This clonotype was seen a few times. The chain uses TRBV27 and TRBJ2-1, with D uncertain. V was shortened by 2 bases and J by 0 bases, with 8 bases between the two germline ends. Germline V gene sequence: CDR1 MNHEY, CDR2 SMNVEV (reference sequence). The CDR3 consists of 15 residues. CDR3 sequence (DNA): TGTGCCAGCAGTTTAAACCCTTTCTCCTACAATGAGCAGTTCTTC. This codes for CASSLNPFSYNEQFF.

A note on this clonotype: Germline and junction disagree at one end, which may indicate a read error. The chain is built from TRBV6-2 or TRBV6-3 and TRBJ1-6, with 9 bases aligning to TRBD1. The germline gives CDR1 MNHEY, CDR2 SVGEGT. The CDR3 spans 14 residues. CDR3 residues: CASSYGQGNSPLHF. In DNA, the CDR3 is TGCGCCAGCAGCTATGGACAGGGGAATTCACCCCTCCACTTT.